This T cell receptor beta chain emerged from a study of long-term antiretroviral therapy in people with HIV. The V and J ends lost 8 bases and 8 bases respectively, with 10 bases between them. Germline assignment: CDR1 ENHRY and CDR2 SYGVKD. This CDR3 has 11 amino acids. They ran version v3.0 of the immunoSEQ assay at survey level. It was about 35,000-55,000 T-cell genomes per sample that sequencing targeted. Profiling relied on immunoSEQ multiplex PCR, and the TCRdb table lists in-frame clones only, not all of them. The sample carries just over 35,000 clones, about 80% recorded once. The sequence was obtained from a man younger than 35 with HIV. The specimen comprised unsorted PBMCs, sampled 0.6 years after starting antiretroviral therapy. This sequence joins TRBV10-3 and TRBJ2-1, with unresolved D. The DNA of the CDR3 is TGTGCCATCTCCCTAAGGGATGAGCAGTTCTTC. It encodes CAISLRDEQFF.